Listed here are 27 T cell receptor beta chains from one sample, sequenced in a study of beta chain features in type 1 diabetes. Expressed TCRB transcripts were sequenced because the entire RNA isolate underwent reverse transcription. Profiling relied on immunoSEQ multiplex PCR, and the TCRdb table lists in-frame clones only, not all of them. Of more than 250,000 clones in the sample, 15% were seen once. No antigen is known for these receptors. Study conclusions and caveats: Moderate yet significant TCRB CDR3 shortening was seen in Type 1 diabetes patients in all four CD4+ subsets.

The sequenced sample was naive CD4+ T cells from blood. The receptors here all came from a man in his late teens or twenties with type 1 diabetes.

This clone was seen only once. The chain uses TRBV7-2 and TRBJ1-1; TRBD1 aligns across 9 bases. V was pared by 5 bases and J by 4 bases, with 8 bases of the junction left unmatched. The CDR3 sequence is 15 residues long. Germline CDR1 SGHTA, CDR2 FQGNSA. CDR3: CASSLQLTGGTEAFF. The CDR3 region has the DNA TGTGCCAGCAGCCTACAACTGACAGGGGGCACTGAAGCTTTCTTT.

The CDR3 coding sequence is TGTGCCAGCAGCGCGGTCCGGCCTAGCGTGACAGATACGCAGTATTTT. Residues: CASSAVRPSVTDTQYF. This chain joins TRBV7-2 and TRBJ2-3; possible D gene TRBD2, 6 bases. The CDR3 totals 16 residues. V was pared by 5 bases and J by 3 bases, with 18 bases between. From germline, CDR1 is SGHTA and CDR2 FQGNSA.

The genes are TRBV30 and TRBJ2-4; D remains unclear. V shed 5 bases and J shed 5 bases, with 13 bases lying between them. The CDR3 loop spans 13 amino acids. Germline V CDR1 and CDR2: GTSNPN, SVGIG (reference sequence). CDR3 sequence reads: CAWDLAPQNIQYF. The CDR3 nucleotides are TGTGCCTGGGATCTGGCTCCGCAAAACATTCAGTACTTC.

This clone was picked up a small number of times. The rearrangement uses TRBV30 and TRBJ1-1; D gene unclear. The CDR3 consists of 15 residues. Looked up from germline, CDR1 is GTSNPN and CDR2 is SVGIG (reference sequence). V was trimmed by 5 bases and J by 5 bases, leaving 21 bases between them. Here the CDR3 DNA reads TGTGCCTGGCCAAGGATCGGGGATCGGCGGACTGAAGCTTTCTTT. This translates into CAWPRIGDRRTEAFF.

In this sample, this clone turned up a few times. CDR3 loop: CASSLRGGYTF. DNA of the CDR3: TGTGCCAGCAGCTTACGCGGGGGCTACACCTTC. The chain recombines TRBV2 with TRBJ1-2, with unresolved D. Germline assignment: CDR1 SNHLY and CDR2 FYNNEI. V was trimmed by 6 bases and J by 8 bases, leaving 10 bases between them. This CDR3 is 11 amino acids long. The variable domain in full, completed from reference TRBV2 and TRBJ1-2, reads EPEVTQTPSHQVTQMGQEVILRCVPISNHLYFYWYRQILGQKVEFLVSFYNNEISEKSEIFDDQFSVERPDGSNFTLKIRSTKLEDSAMYFCASSLRGGYTFGSGTRLTVV.

Only a few counts were recorded for this clone. The chain has TRBV27 and TRBJ1-4; D remains unclear. CDR1 and CDR2 from the germline V gene are MNHEY and SMNVEV (reference sequence). The CDR3 has 14 amino acids. V was trimmed by 8 bases and J by 8 bases, leaving 18 bases between them. CDR3 sequence (DNA): TGTGCCAGCCGAAGATCGGGGAAAGGAGAAAAACTGTTTTTT. Residues: CASRRSGKGEKLFF.

This clone was observed a few times. The chain is built from TRBV5-4 and TRBJ1-1, with 7 bases matching TRBD1. The V segment lost 2 bases and the J segment 7 bases; nucleotides outside the gene matches: 5. The CDR3 totals 13 residues. Germline V gene lookup returns CDR1 SGHNT and CDR2 YYREEE (reference sequence). CDR3: CASSLGTEFEAFF. For the CDR3, the DNA is TGTGCCAGCAGCTTAGGGACAGAGTTTGAAGCTTTCTTT.

This clone was recorded a few times. The V and J genes are TRBV27 and TRBJ2-1; TRBD2 aligns across 7 bases. The germline gives CDR1 MNHEY, CDR2 SMNVEV (reference sequence). This CDR3 has 14 residues. The ends lost 9 bases at V and 4 bases at J; junction bases unmatched: 9. CDR3 sequence: CASSPSGGYNEQFF. The CDR3 DNA reads TGTGCCAGTTCACCTAGCGGTGGTTACAATGAGCAGTTCTTC.

The gene calls are TRBV29-1 and TRBJ1-1; 9 bases align to TRBD1. Germline values: CDR1 SQVTM, CDR2 ANQGSEA. Trimming took 7 bases from V and 3 from J; bases not matched to a gene: 9. The CDR3 is 14 residues long. CDR3: CSAVQGAADTEAFF. As DNA, the CDR3 is TGCAGCGCTGTACAGGGGGCGGCGGACACTGAAGCTTTCTTT.

Points on this clone: Within the sample, other DNA sequences also encode this same CDR3. This rearrangement joins TRBV5-1 to TRBJ2-5, with D possibly TRBD2 on 5 matching bases. V lost 1 base to trimming and J lost 1 base, with 8 bases between them. CDR1 is SGHRS, CDR2 YFSETQ, per germline. This CDR3 contains 14 residues. CDR3: CASSLSGIQETQYF. The CDR3 bases are TGCGCCAGCAGCTTGTCGGGGATCCAAGAGACCCAGTACTTC.

This clone showed up just a few times. The gene calls are TRBV28 and TRBJ1-5; unclear D gene. The V end was cut by 10 bases, the J end by 11 bases, with 12 bases between. Germline assignment: CDR1 MDHEN and CDR2 SYDVKM. This CDR3 spans 10 amino acids. The DNA of the CDR3 is TGTGCCACCACCCTTGAGTCCCAGCATTTT. Protein: CATTLESQHF.

The chain joins TRBV5-1 to TRBJ2-5; perhaps TRBD2 as D (6 bases). The germline V gene has CDR1 SGHRS and CDR2 YFSETQ. This CDR3 contains 14 residues. V was shortened by 4 bases and J by 7 bases, with 17 bases between the two germline ends. The DNA of the CDR3 is TGCGCCAGCAGCACGGAGCCCGGGGGTCGGACCCAGTACTTC. Protein: CASSTEPGGRTQYF.

The chain combines TRBV7-2 with TRBJ1-2; the D is unclear. Germline CDR1 reads SGHTA; CDR2 reads FQGNSA. This CDR3 has 13 residues. The germline V and J ends were trimmed by 3 bases and 3 bases, with 8 bases remaining between them. The CDR3 spells CASSFRQDYGYTF. The CDR3 nucleotides are TGTGCCAGCAGCTTTCGGCAGGACTATGGCTACACCTTC.

This clone was seen only a few times. This sequence joins TRBV7-2 and TRBJ2-7; D may be TRBD2 (7 bases). The germline V gene has CDR1 SGHTA and CDR2 FQGNSA. The germline V and J ends were trimmed by 5 bases and 3 bases, with 23 bases remaining between them. This CDR3 region has 17 residues. The CDR3: CASSPPVMRGGHYEQYF. CDR3 sequence (DNA): TGTGCCAGCAGCCCCCCCGTTATGAGGGGGGGGCACTACGAGCAGTACTTC.

The rearrangement uses TRBV11-3 and TRBJ2-1, with a weak D call TRBD2 (5 bases). The CDR3 length is 15 residues. V lost 1 base and J 1 base, leaving 8 bases between the germline ends. Germline V gene sequence: CDR1 SGHNT, CDR2 YENEEA. The CDR3 region has the DNA TGTGCCAGCAGCTTAGCTGAGGGATCCTACAATGAGCAGTTCTTC. This gives the protein CASSLAEGSYNEQFF. The whole variable domain, filled in from reference TRBV11-3 and TRBJ2-1, reads EAGVVQSPRYKIIEKKQPVAFWCNPISGHNTLYWYLQNLGQGPELLIRYENEEAVDDSQLPKDRFSAERLKGVDSTLKIQPAELGDSAVYLCASSLAEGSYNEQFFGPGTRLTVL.

The V call is TRBV28, the J call TRBJ2-3, with 8 nucleotides matching TRBD1. V gave up 5 bases and J gave up 4 bases; unmatched junction bases: 8. CDR1 and CDR2 from the germline V gene are MDHEN and SYDVKM. There are 15 residues in the CDR3. Here the CDR3 reads CASSKEDRVADTQYF. The DNA for the CDR3 is TGTGCCAGCAGTAAGGAGGACAGGGTAGCAGATACGCAGTATTTT.

Comment on this clone: Other DNA variants within this sample encode the same CDR3. V is TRBV18 and J is TRBJ2-5; D is unresolved. The CDR3 extends over 12 amino acids. Germline V CDR1 and CDR2: KGHSH, LQKENI. The ends were cut back, 3 bases at V and 4 bases at J, with 6 bases in the middle. The CDR3 DNA reads TGTGCCAGCTCACCCTCCTCAGAGACCCAGTACTTC. It codes for CASSPSSETQYF.

J is TRBJ2-5 and V is TRBV7-2; D perhaps matches TRBD1 (7 bases). The V gene lost 6 bases and the J gene lost 5 bases, with 16 bases spanning the gap. The germline gives CDR1 SGHTA, CDR2 FQGNSA. This CDR3 spans 14 amino acids. Written as DNA, the CDR3 is TGTGCCAGCAGACCATCAGGGGGGTCGGAGACCCAGTACTTC. The encoded protein is CASRPSGGSETQYF. Full variable domain (remainder filled in from reference TRBV7-2 and TRBJ2-5): GAGVSQSPSNKVTEKGKDVELRCDPISGHTALYWYRQSLGQGLEFLIYFQGNSAPDKSGLPSDRFSAERTGGSVSTLTIQRTQQEDSAVYLCASRPSGGSETQYFGPGTRLLVL.

The chain carries TRBV5-1 and TRBJ2-7; possible D gene TRBD2, 5 bases. Germline V gene lookup returns CDR1 SGHRS and CDR2 YFSETQ. V shed 0 bases and J shed 6 bases, with 10 bases lying between them. The CDR3 consists of 13 residues. CDR3 nucleotide sequence: TGCGCCAGCAGCTTGGGACTAAGCCCCGAGCAGTACTTC. Its protein is CASSLGLSPEQYF.

This clone was counted between two and nine times. The chain employs TRBV2 and TRBJ1-5, with D possibly TRBD1 on 5 matching bases. The ends were cut back, 6 bases at V and 7 bases at J, with 10 bases in the middle. Looked up from germline, CDR1 is SNHLY and CDR2 is FYNNEI. The CDR3 extends over 12 amino acids. CDR3: CASRRGGQPQHF. In nucleotides, the CDR3 is TGTGCCAGCAGGCGGGGCGGACAGCCCCAGCATTTT.

This clone has only a few counts. This chain uses TRBV18 with TRBJ2-1; 7 bases are a match to TRBD1. V was clipped by 0 bases and J by 6 bases; unmatched bases: 8. CDR1 KGHSH and CDR2 LQKENI come from the germline V gene. The CDR3 sequence is 16 residues long. The CDR3 region has the DNA TGTGCCAGCTCACCACCGACAGGGAAAGGTACCAATGAGCAGTTCTTC. Translation: CASSPPTGKGTNEQFF.

This clone was seen a few times. The chain couples TRBV5-6 to TRBJ2-7; D unclear. The ends were cut back, 1 base at V and 0 bases at J, with 11 bases in the middle. Germline CDR1 is SGHDT and CDR2 is YYEEEE. This CDR3 is built from 15 residues. The CDR3 region has the DNA TGTGCCAGCAGCTTGCTTTCGATTAGCTCCTACGAGCAGTACTTC. Translating gives CASSLLSISSYEQYF.

This clone came up a few times. The chain couples TRBV14 to TRBJ2-1; D not resolved. Germline V gene sequence: CDR1 SGHDN, CDR2 FVKESK. Trimming removed 0 bases at V and 3 bases at J, with 6 bases between. The CDR3 is made up of 14 amino acids. CDR3 sequence (DNA): TGTGCCAGCAGCCAAGAAATCTACTACAATGAGCAGTTCTTC. Translated: CASSQEIYYNEQFF.

The V and J genes are TRBV7-9 and TRBJ2-2, with 8 bases matching TRBD1. Germline loops: CDR1 SEHNR, CDR2 FQNEAQ (reference sequence). Unmatched junction bases numbered 9, after V lost 4 bases and J lost 8 bases. CDR3 length equals 15 residues. The CDR3: CASSSLGRGHGELFF. In DNA form, the CDR3 reads TGTGCCAGCAGCTCCCTGGGCAGGGGGCATGGGGAGCTGTTTTTT.

The V and J genes are TRBV19 and TRBJ1-1; tentative D call: TRBD1 (6 bases). The ends were cut back, 3 bases at V and 5 bases at J, with 10 bases in the middle. The germline V gene has CDR1 LNHDA and CDR2 SQIVND (reference sequence). The length of the CDR3 is 13 residues. CDR3 sequence: CASSINRETEAFF. The DNA for the CDR3 is TGTGCCAGTAGTATCAACAGGGAGACTGAAGCTTTCTTT.

The chain has TRBV15 and TRBJ1-2, with a weak D call TRBD1 (5 bases). This CDR3 has 18 amino acids. V lost 1 base, J lost 4 bases, and 22 bases lay in between. The germline gives CDR1 LNHNV, CDR2 YYDKDF (reference sequence). This CDR3 is CATSRGRPLQDSTYGYTF. The CDR3 nucleotides read TGTGCCACCAGCAGAGGAAGGCCCTTACAGGATTCAACCTATGGCTACACCTTC.

This clone was seen a handful of times. The genes are TRBV9 and TRBJ1-1; D is unresolved. The CDR3 has 14 residues. Trimming removed 2 bases from V and 2 bases from J, with 10 bases in between. Germline V gene lookup returns CDR1 SGDLS and CDR2 YYNGEE. CDR3 in amino acids: CASSVGSSNTEAFF. The CDR3 DNA reads TGTGCCAGCAGCGTGGGCAGCTCAAACACTGAAGCTTTCTTT.